This T cell receptor (beta chain) comes out of a study of cytomegalovirus exposure and HLA in healthy donors. General study points: Later on, a genetic analysis was performed. It linked a missense variant in DCLRE1C with V- and J-gene trimming of TCR beta.

There are 14 residues in the CDR3. Germline CDR1 is SGDLS and CDR2 is YYNGEE. The V end lost 5 bases, the J end lost 8 bases, and 17 bases lay between the germline ends. The primer mix had 60 Vbeta and 13 Jbeta primers. Assay: immunoSEQ multiplex PCR; the TCRdb copy retains only in-frame clones and omits some. The sample has 130,000 to 150,000 clones; over 60% are singletons. This clone was seen a handful of times. Its antigen is undetermined. The chain joins TRBV9 to TRBJ2-1; tentative D call: TRBD1 (6 bases). The sequence was collected from a man aged 40-49 years in good health and CMV-seropositive. Material for sequencing was PBMCs. CDR3 nucleotide sequence: TGTGCCAGCAGTGGAGCAGGGGTTTGGCATGAGCAGTTCTTC. Protein product: CASSGAGVWHEQFF.